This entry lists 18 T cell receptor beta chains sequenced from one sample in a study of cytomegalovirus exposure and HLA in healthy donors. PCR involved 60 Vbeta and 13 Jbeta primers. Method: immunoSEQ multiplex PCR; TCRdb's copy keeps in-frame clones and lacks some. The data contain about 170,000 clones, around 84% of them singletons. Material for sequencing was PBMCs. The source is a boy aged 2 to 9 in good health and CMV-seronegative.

The CDR3 is CASSSPGQGNTEAFF. CDR3 nucleotides: TGTGCCAGCAGCTCGCCGGGACAGGGGAACACTGAAGCTTTCTTT. The chain has TRBV13 and TRBJ1-1; 9 positions agree with TRBD1. The V segment lost 4 bases and the J segment 1 base; nucleotides outside the gene matches: 4. The CDR3 is 15 amino acids. Germline assignment: CDR1 PRHDT and CDR2 FYEKMQ (reference sequence).

As DNA, the CDR3 is TGTGCCAGCAGATTAAGCGGGAGCATAGAGACCCAGTACTTC. This gives the protein CASRLSGSIETQYF. V and J are TRBV28 and TRBJ2-5; TRBD2 agrees at 8 bases. There are 14 residues in the CDR3. Per germline, CDR1 MDHEN and CDR2 SYDVKM. V shed 6 bases and J 4 bases; nucleotides not matched to a gene: 7.

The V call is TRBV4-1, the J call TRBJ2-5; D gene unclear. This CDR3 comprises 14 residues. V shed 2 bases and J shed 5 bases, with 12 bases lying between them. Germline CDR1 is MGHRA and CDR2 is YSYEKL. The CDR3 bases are TGCGCCAGCAGCCAAAATCGGGTTCTGGAGACCCAGTACTTC. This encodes CASSQNRVLETQYF.

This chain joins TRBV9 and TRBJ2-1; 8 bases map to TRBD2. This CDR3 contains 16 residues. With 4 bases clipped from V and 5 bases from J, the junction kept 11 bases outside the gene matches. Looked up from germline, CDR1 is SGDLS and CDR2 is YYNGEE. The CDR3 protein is CASSPQTGGINNEQFF. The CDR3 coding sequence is TGTGCCAGCAGCCCCCAGACGGGAGGGATCAACAATGAGCAGTTCTTC.

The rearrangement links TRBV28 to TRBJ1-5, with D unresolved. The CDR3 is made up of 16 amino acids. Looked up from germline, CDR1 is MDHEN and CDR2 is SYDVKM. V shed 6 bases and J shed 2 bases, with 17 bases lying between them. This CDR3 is CASRPNLPEGNQPQHF. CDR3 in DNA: TGTGCCAGCAGACCGAACCTCCCAGAGGGCAATCAGCCCCAGCATTTT.

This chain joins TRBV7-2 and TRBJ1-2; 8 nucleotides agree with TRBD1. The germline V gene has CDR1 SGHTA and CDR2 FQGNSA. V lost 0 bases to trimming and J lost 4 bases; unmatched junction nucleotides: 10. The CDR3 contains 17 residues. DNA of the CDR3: TGTGCCAGCAGCTTAGCGCCACAGGGGGGGATCGGCTATGGCTACACCTTC. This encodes CASSLAPQGGIGYGYTF.

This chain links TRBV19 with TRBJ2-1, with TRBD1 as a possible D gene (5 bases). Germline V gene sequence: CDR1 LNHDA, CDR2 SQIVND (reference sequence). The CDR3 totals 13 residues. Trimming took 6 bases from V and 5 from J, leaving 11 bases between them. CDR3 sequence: CASREDNDNEQFF. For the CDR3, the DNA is TGTGCCAGTAGAGAGGACAATGACAATGAGCAGTTCTTC.

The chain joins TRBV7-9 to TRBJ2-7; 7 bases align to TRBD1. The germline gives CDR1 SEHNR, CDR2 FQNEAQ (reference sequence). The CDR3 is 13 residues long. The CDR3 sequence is CAGSLETGTEQYV. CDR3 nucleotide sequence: TGTGCCGGCAGCTTAGAGACAGGGACCGAGCAGTACGTC.

The DNA for the CDR3 is TGCAGCTCCGGGGGATGGGGAGGTGGTACTGAAGCTTTCTTT. Protein: CSSGGWGGGTEAFF. The rearrangement links TRBV29-1 to TRBJ1-1; tentative D call: TRBD1 (5 bases). The germline CDR1 and CDR2 sequences are SQVTM and ANQGSEA. V shed 8 bases and J shed 5 bases, with 21 bases lying between them. The CDR3 spans 14 residues.

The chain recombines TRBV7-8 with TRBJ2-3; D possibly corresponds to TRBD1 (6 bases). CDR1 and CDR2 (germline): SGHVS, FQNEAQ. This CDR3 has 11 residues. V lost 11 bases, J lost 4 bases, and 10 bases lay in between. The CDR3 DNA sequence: TGTGCCCAACAGGGCCCAGATACGCAGTATTTT. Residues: CAQQGPDTQYF.

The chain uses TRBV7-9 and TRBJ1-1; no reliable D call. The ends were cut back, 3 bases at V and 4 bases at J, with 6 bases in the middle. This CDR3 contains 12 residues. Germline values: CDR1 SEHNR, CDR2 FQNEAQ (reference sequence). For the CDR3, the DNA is TGTGCCAGCAGCTTTGCAGTCACTGAAGCTTTCTTT. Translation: CASSFAVTEAFF.

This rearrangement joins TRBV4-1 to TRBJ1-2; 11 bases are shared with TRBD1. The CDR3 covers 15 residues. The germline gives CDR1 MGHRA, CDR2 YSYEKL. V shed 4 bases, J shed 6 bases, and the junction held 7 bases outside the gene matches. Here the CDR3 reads CASSPGGQGGDGYTF. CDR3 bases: TGCGCCAGCAGCCCGGGGGGACAGGGGGGAGATGGCTACACCTTC.

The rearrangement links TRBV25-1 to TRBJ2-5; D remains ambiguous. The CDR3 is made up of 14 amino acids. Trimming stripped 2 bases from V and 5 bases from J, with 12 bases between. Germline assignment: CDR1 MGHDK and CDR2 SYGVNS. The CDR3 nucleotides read TGTGCCAGCAGTGAAGGTCGAGGATTGGAGACCCAGTACTTC. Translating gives CASSEGRGLETQYF.

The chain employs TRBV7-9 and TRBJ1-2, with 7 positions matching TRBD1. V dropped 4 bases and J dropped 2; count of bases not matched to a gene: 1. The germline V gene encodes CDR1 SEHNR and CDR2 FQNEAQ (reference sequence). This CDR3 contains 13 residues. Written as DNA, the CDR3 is TGTGCCAGCAGCTCGGGACAGAACTATGGCTACACCTTC. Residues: CASSSGQNYGYTF.

CDR3 sequence (DNA): TGTGCCAGCAGCCCGGACAGGGTGGGCACCGGGGAGCTGTTTTTT. It specifies CASSPDRVGTGELFF. J is TRBJ2-2 and V is TRBV2; 8 bases agree with TRBD1. The CDR3 extends over 15 amino acids. The trim removed 6 bases at V and 4 bases at J, leaving 7 bases unmatched. Germline CDR1 reads SNHLY; CDR2 reads FYNNEI.

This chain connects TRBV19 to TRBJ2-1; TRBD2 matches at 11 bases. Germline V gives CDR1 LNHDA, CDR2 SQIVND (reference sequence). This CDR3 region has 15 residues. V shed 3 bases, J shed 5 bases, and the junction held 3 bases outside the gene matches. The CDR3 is CASSMIAGGDNEQFF. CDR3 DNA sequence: TGTGCCAGTAGTATGATAGCGGGAGGGGACAATGAGCAGTTCTTC.

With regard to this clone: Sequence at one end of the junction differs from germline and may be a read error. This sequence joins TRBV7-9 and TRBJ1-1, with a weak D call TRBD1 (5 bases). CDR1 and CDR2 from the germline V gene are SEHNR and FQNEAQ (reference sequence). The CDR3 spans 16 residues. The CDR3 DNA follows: TGTTCCAGCAGCTTCGCAGTCGGGGGACTGAACACTGAAGCTTTCTTT. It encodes CSSSFAVGGLNTEAFF.

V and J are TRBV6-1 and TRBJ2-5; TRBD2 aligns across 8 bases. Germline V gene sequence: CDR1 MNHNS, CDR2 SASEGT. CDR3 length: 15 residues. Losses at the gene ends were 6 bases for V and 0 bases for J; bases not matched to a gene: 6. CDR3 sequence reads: CASRLLAVYQETQYF. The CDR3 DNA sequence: TGTGCCAGCAGACTACTAGCGGTGTACCAAGAGACCCAGTACTTC.